This T cell receptor beta chain came from a study of Graves' ophthalmopathy and Graves' hyperthyroidism. RNA transcripts yielded amplified TCR beta CDR3 regions. The library came from an HTBI-primed first-round RT-PCR and a second-round multiplex PCR. TCRdb ran MiXCR on the multiplex PCR reads and lists one entry per CDR3 protein. The sample includes over 650,000 distinct CDR3 sequences, roughly 41% of them seen just once. CDR1 SNHLY and CDR2 FYNNEI come from the germline V gene. V was pared by 7 bases and J by 3 bases, with 6 bases of the junction left unmatched. This CDR3 is 13 amino acids long. This clonotype was seen ten or more times. Antigen specificity is unknown. Study-level points and caveats: The model's ophthalmopathy progression predictions had around 64% sensitivity and 72% to 80% specificity.

The chain is built from TRBV2 and TRBJ2-7; 7 bases are shared with TRBD2. The sequencing input was peripheral blood. The clonotype was recovered from an adult man with Graves' ophthalmopathy. The DNA of the CDR3 is TGTGCCAGCACCCTCGGCGGGAGCTACGAGCAGTACTTC. Protein: CASTLGGSYEQYF.